This TCR beta chain was obtained from a study of blood T cell repertoires in COVID-19. Overall study context: Acute-phase and convalescent COVID-19 samples originated in the United States, Italy and Spain.

Sequencing was performed with immunoSEQ multiplex PCR; in TCRdb, only in-frame clones are kept and a portion is missing. The table lists fewer than 150,000 clones, approximately 88% of them singletons, with around 12% in the top ten. The CDR3 has 12 amino acids. The germline V gene has CDR1 MNHNY and CDR2 SVGAGI (reference sequence). The V and J ends lost 0 bases and 3 bases respectively, with 3 bases between them. Sample: peripheral blood. This TCR was sampled from a woman aged 30 to 39 who had recovered from COVID-19. The chain combines TRBV6-6 with TRBJ2-7; D is uncertain. CDR3 bases: TGTGCCAGCAGTTACTCGAGCTACGAGCAGTACTTC. Amino acid sequence: CASSYSSYEQYF.